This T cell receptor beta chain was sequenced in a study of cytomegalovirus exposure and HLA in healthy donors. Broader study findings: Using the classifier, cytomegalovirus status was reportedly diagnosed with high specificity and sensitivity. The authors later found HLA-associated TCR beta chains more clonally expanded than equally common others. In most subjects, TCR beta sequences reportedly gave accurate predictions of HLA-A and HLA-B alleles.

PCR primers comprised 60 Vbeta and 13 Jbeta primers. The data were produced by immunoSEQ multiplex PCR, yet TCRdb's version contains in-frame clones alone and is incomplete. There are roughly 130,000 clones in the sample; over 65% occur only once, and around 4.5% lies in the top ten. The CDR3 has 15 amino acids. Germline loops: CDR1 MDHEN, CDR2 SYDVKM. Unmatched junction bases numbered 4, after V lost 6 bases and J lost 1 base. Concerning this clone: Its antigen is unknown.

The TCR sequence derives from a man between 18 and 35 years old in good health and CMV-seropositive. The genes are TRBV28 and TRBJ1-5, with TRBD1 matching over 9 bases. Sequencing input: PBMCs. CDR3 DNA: TGTGCCAGCAGGCTACAGGGGGCAAGCAATCAGCCCCAGCATTTT. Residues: CASRLQGASNQPQHF.